Sequencing of this T cell receptor beta chain was carried out in a study of blood T cell repertoires in COVID-19. Under the authors' procedure: Estimation of nucleated cell counts was performed using reference gene primer amplification. Clones were read by immunoSEQ multiplex PCR, and TCRdb kept only the in-frame ones, dropping some. That table supplies the V and J calls and clone size; D and trimming were determined from the DNA. The profile covers approximately 100,000 clones, with about 89% appearing a single time and about 1% taken by the ten largest. CDR1 is MGHRA, CDR2 YSYEKL, per germline. The J segment lost 6 bases and the V segment lost 5 bases, leaving 11 bases of the junction unmatched. This CDR3 has 16 amino acids.

Sequencing was performed on peripheral blood. This sequence joins TRBV4-1 and TRBJ2-1, with TRBD2 identical over 9 bases. This TCR was recovered from a man aged 60 to 75 with acute or convalescent COVID-19. CDR3 sequence reads: CASSKGGLAGINEQFF. In nucleotides, the CDR3 is TGCGCCAGCAGCAAAGGCGGGCTAGCGGGAATCAATGAGCAGTTCTTC.